The subject of this entry is one T cell receptor beta chain. Antigen unknown. These data belong to a study of long-term antiretroviral therapy in people with HIV. For the study at large: First collections came about a decade before the 2015 immediate-ART recommendation. Study-wide results and caveats: Post-ART diversity increased but stayed below transplant donor controls. Dating from the mid-2000s to the late 2010s, the blood was possibly obtained under older ART regimens.

CDR3 length equals 15 residues. Each donor provided at least one pre-ART PBMC sample and at least two post-ART PBMC samples. They ran version v3.0 of the immunoSEQ assay at survey level. Repertoires were generated with immunoSEQ multiplex PCR, while TCRdb's copy carries only in-frame clones and drops some. The sample contains over 20,000 clones, about 88% of which appear only once. Sequenced material: unsorted PBMCs, taken 0.6 years after starting antiretroviral therapy. V and J are TRBV21-1 and TRBJ1-2. TRBV21-1 is marked as a pseudogene. The source is a man in his sixties with HIV. CDR3 DNA sequence: TGTGCCAGCAGCAAAGATCACTTGCGTAACTATGGCTACACCTTC. Protein product: CASSKDHLRNYGYTF.